The 14 T cell receptor beta chains below were found in one sample sequenced in a study of breast tumors, draining lymph nodes, adjacent tissues (dated by TCRdb to the mid-2010s). The library was prepared using multiplex PCR. The listed sequencing device is Illumina HiSeq 2000. TCRdb's own reprocessing of the public reads used fastp at Q25 and MiXCR and kept productive beta chains. CDR3 protein duplicates are merged, each entry listing the most common genes and DNA. The sample yields roughly 80,000 distinct CDR3 sequences; roughly a fifth were counted once. The ten largest clonotypes hold around 2.5% of the sample. The axillary draining lymph nodes of breast cancer patients were the source of the lymph node samples. Sequencing was performed on axillary lymph node tissue. Receptors originate from a female donor with breast cancer. Some clones in this sample may be carry-over from other donors' samples.

This clonotype was seen ten or more times. CDR3 amino acids: CASSQEAQGRAYEQYF. The CDR3 DNA follows: TGTGCCAGCAGCCAAGAGGCCCAGGGACGCGCCTACGAGCAGTACTTC. The chain couples TRBV4-2 to TRBJ2-7; D might be TRBD1 or TRBD2, each matching 5 bases. The CDR3 is made up of 16 amino acids. Between the trimmed V and J ends, which lost 0 bases and 2 bases, there was a span of 14 bases. Germline-derived CDR1 and CDR2 are LGHNA and YNFKEQ.

This clonotype was detected ten times or more. The chain employs TRBV15 and TRBJ2-3; D ambiguous. Trimming removed 4 bases from V and 3 bases from J, with 11 bases in between. The CDR3 is 14 amino acids. CDR1 is LNHNV and CDR2 is YYDKDF in the germline V gene (reference sequence). As DNA, the CDR3 is TGTGCCACCAGCATTGGGTCGGTAACAGATACGCAGTATTTT. It codes for CATSIGSVTDTQYF.

This clonotype was observed many times. J is TRBJ2-7 and V is TRBV4-1, with unresolved D. CDR1 and CDR2 (germline): MGHRA, YSYEKL. This CDR3 is built from 13 residues. Trimming removed 0 bases at V and 6 bases at J, with 9 bases between. CDR3 DNA: TGCGCCAGCAGCCAAGATCCAGTGACCGAGCAGTACTTC. Translation: CASSQDPVTEQYF.

Concerning this clonotype itself: A much larger clone lies one base from this, so it may be a read error. The chain has TRBV6-1 and TRBJ1-5, with 7 bases fitting TRBD1. Trimming took 6 bases from V and 3 from J; bases not matched to a gene: 8. This CDR3 is built from 15 residues. Germline CDR1 and CDR2: MNHNS and SASEGT. For the CDR3, the DNA is TGTGCCAGCAGGCTCGGACAGGCCCTCAATCAGCCCCAGCATTTT. This sequence encodes CASRLGQALNQPQHF.

This clonotype was recorded at least ten times. The chain recombines TRBV19 with TRBJ2-2; D is undetermined. The CDR3 covers 10 residues. Germline loops: CDR1 LNHDA, CDR2 SQIVND (reference sequence). Trimming took 8 bases from V and 9 from J, leaving 7 bases between them. CDR3 DNA: TGTGCCAGTGGTCCCAGGGAGCTGTTTTTT. Translating gives CASGPRELFF.

This clonotype was counted at least ten times. V gene TRBV5-1 combines with J gene TRBJ2-1; no reliable D call. Between the trimmed V and J ends, which lost 4 bases and 0 bases, there was a span of 17 bases. CDR3 size: 17 residues. Germline V lookup: CDR1 SGHRS, CDR2 YFSETQ. The chain's CDR3 is CASSGWRAVSSYNEQFF. The DNA of the CDR3 is TGCGCCAGCAGCGGCTGGAGAGCCGTTAGCTCCTACAATGAGCAGTTCTTC. Full variable domain (remainder filled in from reference TRBV5-1 and TRBJ2-1): KAGVTQTPRYLIKTRGQQVTLSCSPISGHRSVSWYQQTPGQGLQFLFEYFSETQRNKGNFPGRFSGRQFSNSRSEMNVSTLELGDSALYLCASSGWRAVSSYNEQFFGPGTRLTVL.

This clonotype was seen a single time. The gene calls are TRBV7-3 and TRBJ1-1, with 11 bases identical to TRBD1. The CDR3 runs 15 residues. J gave up 4 bases and V 0 bases, and 1 base lay outside the gene matches. CDR1 and CDR2 from the germline V gene are SGHTA and FQGTGA. CDR3 in amino acids: CASSLTGTGGTEAFF. DNA for the CDR3: TGTGCCAGCAGCTTAACCGGGACAGGGGGCACTGAAGCTTTCTTT.

In its sample, this clonotype was seen many times. The chain links TRBV7-9 to TRBJ2-7, with D perhaps matching TRBD1 or TRBD2 (5 bases each). V lost 2 bases and J lost 6, with 17 bases in between. Germline CDR1 is SEHNR and CDR2 is FQNEAQ (reference sequence). The length of the CDR3 is 15 residues. The CDR3 nucleotides are TGTGCCAGCAGCTTACGGGCAGAGGGGCCCTCCGAGCAGTACTTC. Its protein product is CASSLRAEGPSEQYF.

In this sample, this clonotype turned up many times. The V gene is TRBV5-1, the J gene TRBJ2-1, with 9 bases fitting TRBD2. The V and J ends lost 4 bases and 6 bases, in that order; junction bases with no gene match: 5. This CDR3 has 14 amino acids. The V gene's germline CDR1 is SGHRS and CDR2 YFSETQ. CDR3 sequence (DNA): TGCGCCAGCAGCCCCGGGACTAGCAGCAATGAGCAGTTCTTC. Translated, it gives CASSPGTSSNEQFF.

The J gene is TRBJ1-2, the V gene TRBV28; D ambiguous. This CDR3 region has 15 residues. Deletions cut 4 bases from V and 1 base from J, with 13 bases between. Per the germline V gene, CDR1 is MDHEN and CDR2 is SYDVKM. This CDR3 reads CASSSSELLNYGYTF. DNA for the CDR3: TGTGCCAGCAGTTCCTCGGAACTGCTTAACTATGGCTACACCTTC.

This clonotype was counted a few times. Since the CDR3 does not end with the conserved phenylalanine or tryptophan, this likely comes from a read error. The chain combines TRBV7-2 with TRBJ2-7; D remains unclear. The CDR3 extends over 15 amino acids. The ends were cut back, 2 bases at V and 3 bases at J, with 14 bases in the middle. CDR1 SGHTA and CDR2 FQGNSA come from the germline V gene. The CDR3 coding sequence is TGTGCCAGCAGCTTAAGTTTTAGTGGGGTCTACGAGCAGTACCTC. It encodes CASSLSFSGVYEQYL.

This clonotype has a single count. V usage is TRBV18 and J usage is TRBJ2-1; TRBD1 aligns across 7 bases. The CDR3 extends over 14 amino acids. Germline CDR1 and CDR2: KGHSH and LQKENI. With V trimmed by 3 bases and J by 4 bases, 3 bases remained unmatched. CDR3 residues: CASSPLQGYNEQFF. CDR3 sequence (DNA): TGTGCCAGCTCACCGCTACAGGGGTACAATGAGCAGTTCTTC.

In this sample, this clonotype turned up a few times. The chain couples TRBV30 to TRBJ2-7, with TRBD1 identical over 8 bases. Germline lookup yields CDR1 GTSNPN and CDR2 SVGIG (reference sequence). The CDR3 is made up of 13 amino acids. V dropped 3 bases and J dropped 3; count of bases not matched to a gene: 4. CDR3 sequence: CAWRPDRVYEQYF. The CDR3 region has the DNA TGTGCCTGGAGACCGGACAGGGTCTACGAGCAGTACTTC. The full variable domain, rest sourced from reference TRBV30 and TRBJ2-7, is SQTIHQWPATLVQPVGSPLSLECTVEGTSNPNLYWYRQAAGRGLQLLFYSVGIGQISSEVPQNLSASRPQDRQFILSSKKLLLSDSGFYLCAWRPDRVYEQYFGPGTRLTVT.

The table lists this clonotype with many counts. The V call is TRBV9, the J call TRBJ2-5; D is ambiguous. The CDR3 runs 15 residues. V was shortened by 0 bases and J by 5 bases, with 14 bases between the two germline ends. The germline gives CDR1 SGDLS, CDR2 YYNGEE. CDR3 loop: CASSVGSVAGETQYF. As DNA, the CDR3 is TGTGCCAGCAGCGTAGGATCGGTGGCCGGGGAGACCCAGTACTTC.